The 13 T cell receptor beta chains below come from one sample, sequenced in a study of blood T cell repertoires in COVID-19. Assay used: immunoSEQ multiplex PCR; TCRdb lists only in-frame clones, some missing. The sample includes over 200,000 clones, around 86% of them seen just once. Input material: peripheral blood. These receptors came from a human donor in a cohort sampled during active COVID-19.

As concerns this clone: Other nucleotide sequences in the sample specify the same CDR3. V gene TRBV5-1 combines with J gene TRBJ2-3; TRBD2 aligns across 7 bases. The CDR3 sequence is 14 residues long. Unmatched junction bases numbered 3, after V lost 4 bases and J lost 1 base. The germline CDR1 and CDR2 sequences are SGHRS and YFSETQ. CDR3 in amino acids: CASSLTSGTDTQYF. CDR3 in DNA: TGCGCCAGCAGCCTTACTAGCGGCACAGATACGCAGTATTTT.

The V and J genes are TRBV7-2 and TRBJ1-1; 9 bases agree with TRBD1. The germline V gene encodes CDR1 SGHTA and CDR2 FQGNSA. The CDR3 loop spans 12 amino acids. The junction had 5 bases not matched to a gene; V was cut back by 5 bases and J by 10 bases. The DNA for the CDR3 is TGTGCCAGCAGCCCACAGGGGGCCGGAGCTTTCTTT. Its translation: CASSPQGAGAFF.

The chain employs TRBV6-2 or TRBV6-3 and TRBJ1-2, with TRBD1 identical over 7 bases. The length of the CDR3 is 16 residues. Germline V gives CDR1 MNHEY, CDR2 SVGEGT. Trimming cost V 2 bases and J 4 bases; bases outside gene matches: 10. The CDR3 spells CASSYKGATPIYGYTF. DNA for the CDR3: TGTGCCAGCAGTTACAAGGGGGCGACACCGATCTATGGCTACACCTTC.

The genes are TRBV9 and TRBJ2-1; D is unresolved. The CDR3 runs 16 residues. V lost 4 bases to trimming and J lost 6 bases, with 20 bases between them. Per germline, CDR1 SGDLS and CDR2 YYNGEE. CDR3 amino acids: CASSPSLGLRSNEQFF. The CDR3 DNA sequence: TGTGCCAGCAGCCCCTCCCTCGGGTTAAGGAGCAATGAGCAGTTCTTC.

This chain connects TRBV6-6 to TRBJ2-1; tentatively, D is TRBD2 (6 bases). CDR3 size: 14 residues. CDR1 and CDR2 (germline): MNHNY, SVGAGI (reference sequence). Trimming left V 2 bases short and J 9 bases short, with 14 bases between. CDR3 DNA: TGTGCCAGCAGTTACGCGGAGGGCCGAATTGAGCAGTTCTTC. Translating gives CASSYAEGRIEQFF.

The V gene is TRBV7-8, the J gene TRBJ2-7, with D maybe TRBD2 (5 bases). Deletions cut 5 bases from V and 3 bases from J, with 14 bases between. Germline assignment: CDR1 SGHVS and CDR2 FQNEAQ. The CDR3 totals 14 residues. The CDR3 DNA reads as TGTGCCAGCAGCCCCCGCGGGTTCCGCTACGAGCAGTACTTC. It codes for CASSPRGFRYEQYF.

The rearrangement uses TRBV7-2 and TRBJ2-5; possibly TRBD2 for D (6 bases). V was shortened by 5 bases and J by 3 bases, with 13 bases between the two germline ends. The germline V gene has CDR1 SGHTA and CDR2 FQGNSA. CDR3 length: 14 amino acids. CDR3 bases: TGTGCCAGCAGCCCGGGACTGATGAAAGAGACCCAGTACTTC. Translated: CASSPGLMKETQYF. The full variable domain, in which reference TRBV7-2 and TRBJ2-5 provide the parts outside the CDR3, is GAGVSQSPSNKVTEKGKDVELRCDPISGHTALYWYRQSLGQGLEFLIYFQGNSAPDKSGLPSDRFSAERTGGSVSTLTIQRTQQEDSAVYLCASSPGLMKETQYFGPGTRLLVL.

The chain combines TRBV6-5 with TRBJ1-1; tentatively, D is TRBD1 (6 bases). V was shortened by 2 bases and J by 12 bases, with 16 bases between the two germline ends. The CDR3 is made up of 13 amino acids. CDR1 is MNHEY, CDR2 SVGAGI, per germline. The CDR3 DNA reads TGTGCCAGCAGTTACGGGGCCGGGGGGCAAACTTTCTTT. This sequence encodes CASSYGAGGQTFF.

In DNA form, the CDR3 reads TGCGCCAGCAGCCCGGCGGGGCAGGGGGGCCAGCCCCAGCATTTT. Translating it yields CASSPAGQGGQPQHF. The chain couples TRBV5-1 to TRBJ1-5; TRBD1 agrees at 7 bases. V shed 4 bases and J 7 bases; nucleotides not matched to a gene: 11. Germline CDR1 reads SGHRS; CDR2 reads YFSETQ. The CDR3 has 15 amino acids.

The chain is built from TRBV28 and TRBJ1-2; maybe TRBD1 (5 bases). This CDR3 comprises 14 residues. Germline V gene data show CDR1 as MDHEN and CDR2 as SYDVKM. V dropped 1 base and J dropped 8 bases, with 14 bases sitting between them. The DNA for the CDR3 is TGTGCCAGCAGTTTATTTGGGCAGGGAGGCGGCTACACCTTC. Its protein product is CASSLFGQGGGYTF.

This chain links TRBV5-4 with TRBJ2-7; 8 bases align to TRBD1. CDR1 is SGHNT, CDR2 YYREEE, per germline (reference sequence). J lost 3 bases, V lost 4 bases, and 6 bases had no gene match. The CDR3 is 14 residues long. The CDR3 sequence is CASSAAGQDYEQYF. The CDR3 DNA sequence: TGTGCCAGCAGCGCCGCGGGACAGGACTACGAGCAGTACTTC.

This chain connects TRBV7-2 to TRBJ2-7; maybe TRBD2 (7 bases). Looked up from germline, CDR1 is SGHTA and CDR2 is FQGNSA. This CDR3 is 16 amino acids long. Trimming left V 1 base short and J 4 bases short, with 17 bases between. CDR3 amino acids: CASSLVPGGHTYEQYF. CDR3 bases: TGTGCCAGCAGCTTAGTCCCCGGGGGGCACACATACGAGCAGTACTTC.

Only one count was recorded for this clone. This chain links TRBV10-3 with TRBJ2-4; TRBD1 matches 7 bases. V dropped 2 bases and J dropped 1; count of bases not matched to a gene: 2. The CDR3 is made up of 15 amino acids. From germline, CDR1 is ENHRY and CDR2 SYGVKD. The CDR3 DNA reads TGTGCCATCAGTGAGGCAGGGGGTGCCAAAAACATTCAGTACTTC. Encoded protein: CAISEAGGAKNIQYF.